This T cell receptor beta chain is drawn from a study of shared clonotypes between healthy human individuals. The table came from immunoSEQ multiplex PCR; TCRdb's copy has only in-frame clones and leaves some out. This sample has some 2,000,000 clones, with approximately 95% found just once. Terminally differentiated effector memory CD45RA+ cells were excluded from the naive CD8 cells, which were CD45RO-negative and positively selected for CCR7. Per the germline V gene, CDR1 is MDHEN and CDR2 is SYDVKM. With V trimmed by 5 bases and J by 4 bases, 16 bases remained unmatched. The CDR3 consists of 18 residues.

The receptor comes from a man aged 18 to 29 in good health. The rearrangement links TRBV28 to TRBJ1-1, with TRBD1 identical over 10 bases. Sequenced material: naive CD8+ T cells sorted from blood. CDR3 coding DNA: TGTGCCAGCAGTCCTTGGGACAGGGGCCCGACAATAGGCACTGAAGCTTTCTTT. It codes for CASSPWDRGPTIGTEAFF.